This T cell receptor (beta chain) was recorded in a study of T cell repertoires in cytomegalovirus infection. Each CDR3 protein gets one entry after TCRdb re-called the reads with MiXCR. The data contain about 740,000 distinct CDR3 sequences, approximately 34% of them singletons. V lost 2 bases and J lost 2, with 12 bases in between. CDR3 length equals 15 residues. Germline V gene lookup returns CDR1 MDHEN and CDR2 SYDVKM. This chain uses TRBV28 with TRBJ1-1; D not certain. This TCR derives from a human donor in good health (CMV status not recorded). Some clones in this sample may be carry-over from other donors' samples. The sequencing sample was made of PBMCs. CDR3 in DNA: TGTGCCAGCAGTTTACCAGACTTAGGCAACACTGAAGCTTTCTTT. Translation gives CASSLPDLGNTEAFF.